This TCR beta chain originates from a study of shared clonotypes between healthy human individuals. Study-level points and caveats: Sampling covered blood only; tissue repertoires likely differ. The naive CD4 repertoires of a few donors were compared, and about 5% of clonotypes were shared.

In the CD4+ fraction, cells were divided into CD45RA+ naive and CD45RA-negative memory subsets. Genomic DNA of every subset was divided equally among multiple immunoSEQ plates. The data were produced by immunoSEQ multiplex PCR, yet TCRdb's version contains in-frame clones alone and is incomplete. The profile shows around 2,000,000 clones, around 95% of them singletons. With respect to this clone: Its antigen is still unknown.

This CDR3 is 17 amino acids long. CDR1 and CDR2 (germline): GTSNPN, SVGIG (reference sequence). Trimming cost V 2 bases and J 5 bases; bases outside gene matches: 16. The sample taken for sequencing was naive CD4+ T cells sorted from blood. As for subset: CD45RA+ positively selected. This TCR came from a man aged 18 to 29 in good health. The chain links TRBV30 to TRBJ2-5, with 8 nucleotides matching TRBD2. The CDR3 coding sequence is TGTGCCTGGAGTAGGGAGCGGGTAGCGGGAACCCACGAGACCCAGTACTTC. Its protein is CAWSRERVAGTHETQYF. The full variable domain, its missing parts supplied by reference TRBV30 and TRBJ2-5, is SQTIHQWPATLVQPVGSPLSLECTVEGTSNPNLYWYRQAAGRGLQLLFYSVGIGQISSEVPQNLSASRPQDRQFILSSKKLLLSDSGFYLCAWSRERVAGTHETQYFGPGTRLLVL.